A single sample is the source of the 31 T cell receptor beta chains below, sequenced in a study of blood T cell repertoires in COVID-19. Here immunoSEQ multiplex PCR was the method, and the copy in TCRdb shows in-frame clones only, minus some. The sample has 300,000 to 450,000 clones, 70% to 85% seen once. The specimen sequenced was peripheral blood. Every receptor here comes from a human donor with acute or convalescent COVID-19. The donor label of this sample is uncertain.

This clone was found once. V and J are TRBV19 and TRBJ2-3; D is unclear. Germline-derived CDR1 and CDR2 are LNHDA and SQIVND (reference sequence). The CDR3 consists of 13 residues. With 3 bases removed from V and 5 bases from J, the gap between germline ends came to 9 bases. CDR3: CASSMFAEDTQYF. CDR3 in DNA: TGTGCCAGTAGTATGTTCGCAGAAGATACGCAGTATTTT. Full variable domain (remainder filled in from reference TRBV19 and TRBJ2-3): DGGITQSPKYLFRKEGQNVTLSCEQNLNHDAMYWYRQDPGQGLRLIYYSQIVNDFQKGDIAEGYSVSREKKESFPLTVTSAQKNPTAFYLCASSMFAEDTQYFGPGTRLTVL.

This chain joins TRBV5-1 and TRBJ2-1; tentative D call: TRBD2 (6 bases). The CDR3 consists of 12 residues. Germline values: CDR1 SGHRS, CDR2 YFSETQ. V lost 2 bases, J lost 15 bases, and 15 bases lay in between. This CDR3 is CASSLTSFIWFF. In DNA, the CDR3 is TGCGCCAGCAGCTTAACTAGCTTTATTTGGTTCTTC.

This clone was seen a handful of times. The rearrangement uses TRBV29-1 and TRBJ1-1, with TRBD1 matching 8 bases. CDR1 SQVTM and CDR2 ANQGSEA come from the germline V gene. The length of the CDR3 is 13 residues. The J segment lost 6 bases and the V segment lost 2 bases, leaving 5 bases of the junction unmatched. CDR3 sequence: CSVEKGQGPEAFF. The CDR3 DNA follows: TGCAGCGTTGAAAAAGGACAGGGCCCTGAAGCTTTCTTT.

This rearrangement joins TRBV9 to TRBJ2-7, with D unresolved. Between the trimmed V and J ends, which lost 0 bases and 3 bases, there was a span of 7 bases. From germline, CDR1 is SGDLS and CDR2 YYNGEE. The CDR3 loop spans 13 amino acids. The CDR3, as DNA: TGTGCCAGCAGCGTAGATCTATTCTACGAGCAGTACTTC. It translates to CASSVDLFYEQYF.

The chain joins TRBV2 to TRBJ1-5; TRBD1 might be the D (5 bases). Germline CDR1 reads SNHLY; CDR2 reads FYNNEI. The germline V and J ends were trimmed by 10 bases and 4 bases, with 14 bases remaining between them. This CDR3 contains 13 residues. As DNA, the CDR3 is TGTGCCACGAAAGCGGGGGGGAATCAGCCCCAGCATTTT. It yields the protein CATKAGGNQPQHF.

The chain combines TRBV12-3 or TRBV12-4 with TRBJ1-6; TRBD1 matches at 7 bases. The CDR3 is made up of 13 amino acids. V trimming: 6 bases; J trimming: 11 bases; junction bases outside the gene matches: 7. The CDR3 is CASSRDSIPPLHF. In DNA form, the CDR3 reads TGTGCCAGCAGCCGGGACAGTATTCCACCCCTCCACTTT.

The genes are TRBV5-1 and TRBJ2-1; 7 bases agree with TRBD1. Germline loops: CDR1 SGHRS, CDR2 YFSETQ. CDR3 size: 14 residues. Losses at the gene ends were 4 bases for V and 7 bases for J; bases not matched to a gene: 8. The CDR3 spells CASSITGVGNEQFF. CDR3 DNA sequence: TGCGCCAGCAGCATTACAGGGGTCGGGAATGAGCAGTTCTTC.

The rearrangement links TRBV5-5 to TRBJ2-3, with unresolved D. Germline V gene lookup returns CDR1 SGHKS and CDR2 YYEKEE (reference sequence). V lost 1 base to trimming and J lost 0 bases, with 9 bases between them. The CDR3 length is 15 residues. CDR3 in DNA: TGTGCCAGCAGCTTGTCTAGGTTTAGCACAGATACGCAGTATTTT. This encodes CASSLSRFSTDTQYF. The full variable domain, its missing parts supplied by reference TRBV5-5 and TRBJ2-3, is DAGVTQSPTHLIKTRGQQVTLRCSPISGHKSVSWYQQVLGQGPQFIFQYYEKEERGRGNFPDRFSARQFPNYSSELNVNALLLGDSALYLCASSLSRFSTDTQYFGPGTRLTVL.

The V call is TRBV19, the J call TRBJ1-1; unclear D gene. The ends were cut back, 5 bases at V and 6 bases at J, with 7 bases in the middle. The CDR3 contains 11 residues. CDR1 and CDR2 (germline): LNHDA, SQIVND (reference sequence). The CDR3 bases are TGTGCCAGTAGTCCAGGCGCTGAAGCTTTCTTT. Residues: CASSPGAEAFF.

This chain joins TRBV5-1 and TRBJ2-1; 9 bases line up with TRBD2. The CDR3 covers 16 residues. Looked up from germline, CDR1 is SGHRS and CDR2 is YFSETQ. The junction had 8 bases not matched to a gene; V was cut back by 0 bases and J by 7 bases. CDR3 DNA sequence: TGCGCCAGCAGCTTGGGGGGGACTAGCAGGGCGAATGAGCAGTTCTTC. Protein: CASSLGGTSRANEQFF.

The chain carries TRBV7-2 and TRBJ2-5, with 11 nucleotides matching TRBD2. Germline trimming cut 2 bases from V and 1 base from J; bases unmatched to any gene: 6. Germline-derived CDR1 and CDR2 are SGHTA and FQGNSA. The CDR3 extends over 17 amino acids. The CDR3 region has the DNA TGTGCCAGCAGCTTATTTGGGACTAGCGGCTTCCAAGAGACCCAGTACTTC. Protein: CASSLFGTSGFQETQYF.

The table lists this clone with many counts. The chain combines TRBV7-6 with TRBJ1-2; D is unclear. CDR1 and CDR2 (germline): SGHVS, FNYEAQ. The V gene lost 1 base and the J gene lost 2 bases, with 5 bases spanning the gap. The CDR3 runs 13 residues. The CDR3 bases are TGTGCCAGCAGCTTAGGACTAAACTATGGCTACACCTTC. It translates to CASSLGLNYGYTF.

This clone was counted once. The chain links TRBV15 to TRBJ1-5, with D tentatively TRBD1 (5 bases). Germline V CDR1 and CDR2: LNHNV, YYDKDF (reference sequence). This CDR3 is built from 14 residues. V was trimmed by 9 bases and J by 0 bases, leaving 12 bases between them. CDR3: CATGRQYSNQPQHF. The CDR3 nucleotides read TGTGCCACAGGACGACAGTATAGCAATCAGCCCCAGCATTTT.

This clone was detected ten times or more. V is TRBV19 and J is TRBJ1-2, with TRBD1 matching over 11 bases. This CDR3 spans 16 amino acids. Germline-derived CDR1 and CDR2 are LNHDA and SQIVND (reference sequence). V lost 8 bases to trimming and J lost 4 bases; unmatched junction nucleotides: 12. CDR3 residues: CASSPKGQGVAYGYTF. Written as DNA, the CDR3 is TGTGCCAGTTCACCAAAGGGACAGGGGGTCGCCTATGGCTACACCTTC.

The CDR3 sequence is CASTPGSYNEQFF. The CDR3 DNA reads TGTGCCAGCACCCCCGGCTCCTACAATGAGCAGTTCTTC. The chain couples TRBV28 to TRBJ2-1; D gene unclear. The CDR3 extends over 13 amino acids. Between the trimmed V and J ends, which lost 7 bases and 0 bases, there was a span of 7 bases. Germline CDR1 and CDR2: MDHEN and SYDVKM.

The chain recombines TRBV5-5 with TRBJ1-1, with 10 nucleotides matching TRBD1. This CDR3 comprises 15 residues. CDR1 is SGHKS and CDR2 is YYEKEE in the germline V gene (reference sequence). V dropped 4 bases and J dropped 2; count of bases not matched to a gene: 5. CDR3 sequence: CASSRMTGGNTEAFF. In nucleotides, the CDR3 is TGTGCCAGCAGCCGAATGACAGGGGGCAACACTGAAGCTTTCTTT. Using reference TRBV5-5 and TRBJ1-1 for the parts outside the CDR3, the full variable domain is DAGVTQSPTHLIKTRGQQVTLRCSPISGHKSVSWYQQVLGQGPQFIFQYYEKEERGRGNFPDRFSARQFPNYSSELNVNALLLGDSALYLCASSRMTGGNTEAFFGQGTRLTVV.

V usage is TRBV5-1 and J usage is TRBJ2-5; 7 nucleotides line up with TRBD1. In germline, CDR1 is SGHRS, CDR2 YFSETQ. The CDR3 is 16 amino acids. The trim removed 2 bases at V and 4 bases at J, leaving 11 bases unmatched. CDR3 nucleotide sequence: TGCGCCAGCAGCTTAGTGGACAGGCCAGATAGAGAGACCCAGTACTTC. The encoded protein is CASSLVDRPDRETQYF.

The J gene is TRBJ1-5, the V gene TRBV5-6; the match to TRBD1 covers 9 bases. This CDR3 is built from 17 residues. Germline V gives CDR1 SGHDT, CDR2 YYEEEE. J gave up 4 bases and V 1 base, and 9 bases lay outside the gene matches. The CDR3 spells CASSLRGQGFRNQPQHF. The CDR3 DNA sequence: TGTGCCAGCAGCTTGAGGGGACAGGGATTTCGAAATCAGCCCCAGCATTTT.

The chain employs TRBV6-6 and TRBJ2-7; D not resolved. V was shortened by 0 bases and J by 2 bases, with 11 bases between the two germline ends. The CDR3 loop spans 15 amino acids. Per the germline V gene, CDR1 is MNHNY and CDR2 is SVGAGI (reference sequence). The CDR3: CASSYSPSPAYEQYF. CDR3 DNA: TGTGCCAGCAGTTACTCACCGTCGCCGGCCTACGAGCAGTACTTC.

The gene calls are TRBV6-5 and TRBJ2-1, with 8 bases that match TRBD1. V trimming: 7 bases; J trimming: 7 bases; junction bases outside the gene matches: 12. This CDR3 is built from 15 residues. The germline V gene encodes CDR1 MNHEY and CDR2 SVGAGI. The CDR3 DNA sequence: TGTGCCAGCAAGGGGGACAGGACCCTGGGGAATGAGCAGTTCTTC. Translating it yields CASKGDRTLGNEQFF.

The CDR3 reads CASSLSRGTNYGYTF. The CDR3 coding sequence is TGTGCCAGCAGCTTAAGCAGGGGGACGAACTATGGCTACACCTTC. The chain is built from TRBV11-2 and TRBJ1-2, with 7 positions matching TRBD1. After removal of 2 bases from V and 2 bases from J, the junction contained 5 bases not matched to a gene. This CDR3 contains 15 residues. CDR1 and CDR2 (germline): SGHAT, FQNNGV.

This rearrangement joins TRBV4-2 to TRBJ2-3; no definite D call. V gave up 1 base and J gave up 4 bases, with 12 bases separating them. CDR1 is LGHNA, CDR2 YNFKEQ, per germline. This CDR3 spans 15 amino acids. This CDR3 is CASSQARSKADTQYF. CDR3 bases: TGTGCCAGCAGCCAAGCGCGGAGTAAGGCAGATACGCAGTATTTT.

The CDR3 sequence is CATSRGFSGTSGLYEQYF. DNA of the CDR3: TGTGCCACCAGCAGAGGTTTCTCCGGGACTAGCGGACTCTACGAGCAGTACTTC. This chain links TRBV15 with TRBJ2-7; TRBD2 matches 11 bases. V gave up 1 base and J gave up 3 bases; unmatched junction bases: 11. Germline assignment: CDR1 LNHNV and CDR2 YYDKDF (reference sequence). This CDR3 contains 18 residues. The full variable domain, rest sourced from reference TRBV15 and TRBJ2-7, is DAMVIQNPRYQVTQFGKPVTLSCSQTLNHNVMYWYQQKSSQAPKLLFHYYDKDFNNEADTPDNFQSRRPNTSFCFLDIRSPGLGDTAMYLCATSRGFSGTSGLYEQYFGPGTRLTVT.

This clone was seen a single time. The chain has TRBV5-1 and TRBJ2-6; maybe TRBD1 (6 bases). From germline, CDR1 is SGHRS and CDR2 YFSETQ. The CDR3 is 16 amino acids. V lost 4 bases and J 3 bases, leaving 14 bases between the germline ends. The CDR3 nucleotides read TGCGCCAGCAGCCCGGACAGTCTGAGTGGGGCCAACGTCCTGACTTTC. This codes for CASSPDSLSGANVLTF.

This clone was seen only once. J is TRBJ1-2 and V is TRBV7-8; maybe TRBD1 (6 bases). CDR1 and CDR2 from the germline V gene are SGHVS and FQNEAQ. This CDR3 spans 16 amino acids. Trimming removed 2 bases at V and 1 base at J, with 14 bases between. In DNA form, the CDR3 reads TGTGCCAGCAGCTTAAGAGGACAGAACTTTAACTATGGCTACACCTTC. Translated: CASSLRGQNFNYGYTF. The full variable domain, with the rest looked up from reference TRBV7-8 and TRBJ1-2, is GAGVSQSPRYKVAKRGQDVALRCDPISGHVSLFWYQQALGQGPEFLTYFQNEAQLDKSGLPSDRFFAERPEGSVSTLKIQRTQQEDSAVYLCASSLRGQNFNYGYTFGSGTRLTVV.

CDR3 amino acids: CASSLVVSGEQFF. As DNA, the CDR3 is TGCGCCAGCAGCTTGGTGGTTAGCGGTGAGCAGTTCTTC. The chain carries TRBV5-1 and TRBJ2-1; D perhaps matches TRBD2 (6 bases). Germline V CDR1 and CDR2: SGHRS, YFSETQ. V lost 0 bases, J lost 9 bases, and 10 bases lay in between. CDR3 length: 13 amino acids.

In DNA, the CDR3 is TGCGCCAGCAGCACCGGGACATCCTACGAGCAGTACTTC. Its protein product is CASSTGTSYEQYF. This chain uses TRBV10-2 with TRBJ2-7; perhaps TRBD1 as D (6 bases). The CDR3 is made up of 13 amino acids. The germline CDR1 and CDR2 sequences are WSHSY and SAAADI. Trimming took off 6 bases at V and 1 base at J, with 10 bases between the two ends.

The DNA of the CDR3 is TGTGCCAGCAGCCCACCGACAGGGTATGGCTACACCTTC. This translates into CASSPPTGYGYTF. The rearrangement joins TRBV3-1 (or the pseudogene TRBV3-2) to TRBJ1-2; 7 nucleotides align to TRBD1. The CDR3 is made up of 13 amino acids. Per the germline V gene, CDR1 is LGHDT and CDR2 is YNNKEL (reference sequence). With V trimmed by 4 bases and J by 5 bases, 4 bases remained unmatched.

This sequence joins TRBV2 and TRBJ1-4, with 10 bases that match TRBD1. V dropped 6 bases and J dropped 7; count of bases not matched to a gene: 8. The germline V gene has CDR1 SNHLY and CDR2 FYNNEI. The length of the CDR3 is 15 residues. The CDR3 bases are TGTGCCAGCAGGGAACGACAGGGGGCAGGTGAAAAACTGTTTTTT. Protein: CASRERQGAGEKLFF. Looking up the rest from reference TRBV2 and TRBJ1-4 gives the full variable domain: EPEVTQTPSHQVTQMGQEVILRCVPISNHLYFYWYRQILGQKVEFLVSFYNNEISEKSEIFDDQFSVERPDGSNFTLKIRSTKLEDSAMYFCASRERQGAGEKLFFGSGTQLSVL.

The genes are TRBV3-1 (or the pseudogene TRBV3-2) and TRBJ2-7; no clear D gene. The CDR3 has 16 residues. V shed 1 base and J shed 2 bases, with 15 bases lying between them. Germline loops: CDR1 LGHDT, CDR2 YNNKEL (reference sequence). CDR3 bases: TGTGCCAGCAGCCAAGTATATTTGGGCAGTACCTACGAGCAGTACTTC. Its protein product is CASSQVYLGSTYEQYF.

There are a few counts of this clone. The CDR3 DNA reads TGCGCCAGCAGCTTGGAACCCGTCACTACTACCGAGCAGTACTTC. Protein sequence: CASSLEPVTTTEQYF. The chain has TRBV5-1 and TRBJ2-7; D remains ambiguous. CDR3 length: 15 amino acids. Germline values: CDR1 SGHRS, CDR2 YFSETQ. The V and J ends lost 0 bases and 6 bases respectively, with 16 bases between them.